Below are 24 T cell receptor beta chains sequenced from a single sample in a study of metastatic and nonmetastatic thyroid tumors. Nobody among the patients had been given any treatment before thyroid surgery. TCRdb re-called clones from the PCR reads using MiXCR. The sample holds around 23,000 clones, over 25% seen once. Sequenced material: blood. Source of these receptors: a female donor with papillary thyroid cancer or a benign thyroid nodule (not recorded which). Some clones in this sample may be carry-over from other donors' samples.

The chain employs TRBV6-1 and TRBJ1-1; a weak D match, TRBD1 (5 bases). CDR1 MNHNS and CDR2 SASEGT come from the germline V gene. This CDR3 has 13 amino acids. V lost 5 bases and J lost 3, with 10 bases in between. CDR3 sequence: CASSTRGYTEAFF. The CDR3 DNA sequence: TGTGCCAGCAGTACCCGGGGCTACACTGAAGCTTTCTTT.

This clone was seen many times. It may be a read error: a sequence one base away is much more abundant. The identical CDR3 is also encoded by other nucleotide sequences in the sample. The V and J genes are TRBV6-5 and TRBJ2-7; either TRBD1 or TRBD2 may supply D (6 bases each). This CDR3 spans 14 amino acids. Germline V gene data show CDR1 as MNHEY and CDR2 as SVGAGI. The CDR3, as DNA: TGCGCCAGCAGTTACGGGGGACAACCCTACGAGCAGTACTTC. Translated: CASSYGGQPYEQYF.

This clone was observed at least ten times. The chain employs TRBV2 and TRBJ2-1, with TRBD1 matching 10 bases. CDR1 is SNHLY, CDR2 FYNNEI, per germline. This CDR3 is built from 16 residues. V shed 5 bases and J 4 bases; nucleotides not matched to a gene: 8. The CDR3 coding sequence is TGTGCCAGCAGTACTACCGGGACAGGGGTATACAATGAGCAGTTCTTC. Translating gives CASSTTGTGVYNEQFF.

This clone was seen repeatedly, ten times or more. The chain employs TRBV10-3 and TRBJ1-4, with TRBD1 matching over 9 bases. CDR1 is ENHRY and CDR2 is SYGVKD in the germline V gene. Germline trimming cut 8 bases from V and 6 bases from J; bases unmatched to any gene: 1. The CDR3 totals 12 residues. CDR3: CAIGTGHEKLFF. The CDR3 nucleotides read TGTGCCATCGGGACAGGGCATGAAAAACTGTTTTTT.

This clone was found many times. This chain links TRBV20-1 with TRBJ2-1, with D tentatively TRBD1 (6 bases). The CDR3 spans 15 residues. The V gene lost 3 bases and the J gene lost 5 bases, with 17 bases spanning the gap. Per the germline V gene, CDR1 is DFQATT and CDR2 is SNEGSKA (reference sequence). In nucleotides, the CDR3 is TGCAGTGCTAGGCGGCTAGCCACAGGGAACAATGAGCAGTTCTTC. This translates into CSARRLATGNNEQFF.

This clone was observed at least ten times. The chain couples TRBV19 to TRBJ2-1; 9 nucleotides align to TRBD2. Germline V gene data show CDR1 as LNHDA and CDR2 as SQIVND (reference sequence). V trimming: 4 bases; J trimming: 0 bases; junction bases outside the gene matches: 4. There are 16 residues in the CDR3. CDR3 region: CASSSGGVSSYNEQFF. DNA for the CDR3: TGTGCCAGTAGTAGCGGGGGGGTCAGCTCCTACAATGAGCAGTTCTTC.

In its sample, this clone was seen many times. V usage is TRBV28 and J usage is TRBJ1-5; possible D gene TRBD1, 5 bases. The CDR3 consists of 14 residues. From germline, CDR1 is MDHEN and CDR2 SYDVKM. Trimming removed 4 bases at V and 4 bases at J, with 11 bases between. CDR3 protein: CASSSGLPNQPQHF. CDR3 DNA sequence: TGTGCCAGCAGTTCGGGGCTTCCGAATCAGCCCCAGCATTTT.

The rearrangement joins TRBV11-2 to TRBJ2-7, with TRBD1 identical over 9 bases. This CDR3 is built from 17 residues. The germline V gene has CDR1 SGHAT and CDR2 FQNNGV. V was pared by 3 bases and J by 1 base, with 10 bases of the junction left unmatched. The CDR3 protein is CASSLGGRGTGSYEQYF. The CDR3 DNA follows: TGTGCCAGCAGCTTGGGGGGCCGCGGGACAGGGTCCTACGAGCAGTACTTC.

This clone was recorded at least ten times. The chain is built from TRBV12-3 or TRBV12-4 and TRBJ2-1; TRBD2 aligns across 10 bases. V gave up 7 bases and J gave up 8 bases; unmatched junction bases: 14. The CDR3 contains 16 residues. Here the CDR3 reads CASNSHVAGGRDEQFF. CDR3 DNA sequence: TGTGCCAGCAATTCGCACGTAGCGGGGGGTAGAGATGAGCAGTTCTTC.

The chain combines TRBV5-1 with TRBJ1-1; D is uncertain. This CDR3 has 15 amino acids. CDR1 SGHRS and CDR2 YFSETQ come from the germline V gene. V was pared by 5 bases and J by 4 bases, with 18 bases between. In DNA form, the CDR3 reads TGCGCCAGCAGGGGAGTGCGGGCGAAGGGCACTGAAGCTTTCTTT. Encoded protein: CASRGVRAKGTEAFF.

Comment on this clone: The CDR3 does not close with the conserved phenylalanine or tryptophan, likely indicating a read error. The CDR3 region has the DNA TGTGCCAGCAGTTTCACAGGACCCAATCAGCCCCAGCATTAT. Amino acid sequence: CASSFTGPNQPQHY. The genes are TRBV2 and TRBJ1-5; perhaps TRBD1 as D (5 bases). V was pared by 5 bases and J by 3 bases, with 11 bases between. This CDR3 comprises 14 residues. Per the germline V gene, CDR1 is SNHLY and CDR2 is FYNNEI.

This chain connects TRBV11-2 to TRBJ2-7, with a tentative D call TRBD1 (5 bases). The length of the CDR3 is 14 residues. Per germline, CDR1 SGHAT and CDR2 FQNNGV. V gave up 5 bases and J gave up 1 base, with 12 bases separating them. CDR3 residues: CASSLVPGSYEQYF. For the CDR3, the DNA is TGTGCCAGCAGCCTCGTCCCAGGGTCCTACGAGCAGTACTTC.

The rearrangement uses TRBV12-3 or TRBV12-4 and TRBJ2-7, with D tentatively TRBD2 (5 bases). The CDR3 loop spans 15 amino acids. The V end was cut by 2 bases, the J end by 5 bases, with 16 bases between. CDR3 sequence reads: CASSLQAEGYNEQYF. The CDR3, as DNA: TGTGCCAGCAGTTTACAGGCCGAGGGATACAACGAGCAGTACTTC.

V gene TRBV6-2 or TRBV6-3 combines with J gene TRBJ2-1, with 8 bases identical to TRBD2. This CDR3 region has 16 residues. The V gene's germline CDR1 is MNHEY and CDR2 SVGEGT. Trimming removed 6 bases from V and 0 bases from J; junction bases left unmatched: 7. CDR3 sequence reads: CASSLTSGDSYNEQFF. Written as DNA, the CDR3 is TGTGCCAGCAGCTTAACTAGCGGTGACTCCTACAATGAGCAGTTCTTC.

By share, this clone ranks as medium-sized. The rearrangement links TRBV20-1 to TRBJ1-6; 8 nucleotides agree with TRBD1. V shed 6 bases, J shed 8 bases, and the junction held 6 bases outside the gene matches. This CDR3 is 13 amino acids long. The germline gives CDR1 DFQATT, CDR2 SNEGSKA (reference sequence). CDR3 amino acids: CSANGQGDSPLHF. The CDR3 region has the DNA TGCAGTGCAAACGGACAGGGAGATTCACCCCTCCACTTT.

By frequency in the sample, this clone is medium-sized. V usage is TRBV11-3 and J usage is TRBJ2-2; D gene unclear. Germline CDR1 is SGHNT and CDR2 is YENEEA. The CDR3 runs 13 residues. The ends were cut back, 3 bases at V and 4 bases at J, with 6 bases in the middle. The CDR3 coding sequence is TGTGCCAGCAGCTTGGGCCCCACCGGGGAGCTGTTTTTT. Its protein is CASSLGPTGELFF.

The chain has TRBV15 and TRBJ2-6, with 8 bases matching TRBD2. There are 16 residues in the CDR3. V dropped 3 bases and J dropped 0; count of bases not matched to a gene: 1. Per germline, CDR1 LNHNV and CDR2 YYDKDF (reference sequence). For the CDR3, the DNA is TGTGCCACCAGCAGTGCGGGGGGCTCTGGGGCCAACGTCCTGACTTTC. Protein product: CATSSAGGSGANVLTF.

This clone was seen at least ten times. The chain couples TRBV6-1 to TRBJ1-2, with D unresolved. The CDR3 extends over 12 amino acids. Trimming removed 1 base at V and 6 bases at J, with 6 bases between. Germline CDR1 reads MNHNS; CDR2 reads SASEGT. The chain's CDR3 is CASSEVGNGYTF. The CDR3 DNA reads as TGTGCCAGCAGTGAAGTGGGAAATGGCTACACCTTC.

This clone showed up many times. The rearrangement joins TRBV7-3 to TRBJ2-6; D is possibly TRBD1 or TRBD2 (5 bases each). Trimming stripped 1 base from V and 0 bases from J, with 10 bases between. The germline V gene encodes CDR1 SGHTA and CDR2 FQGTGA. This CDR3 spans 17 amino acids. CDR3 coding DNA: TGTGCCAGCAGCTTAAGGGGACGGGGCTCTGGGGCCAACGTCCTGACTTTC. It yields the protein CASSLRGRGSGANVLTF.

This clone was recorded many times. The chain carries TRBV10-1 and TRBJ2-3; D may be TRBD2 (7 bases). CDR1 is WNHNN, CDR2 SYGVQD, per germline (reference sequence). The CDR3 has 16 residues. Trimming took off 7 bases at V and 6 bases at J, with 23 bases between the two ends. The CDR3 DNA is TGCGCCAGCATAGGGACCCCCGGGGGGCCACCGGATACGCAGTATTTT. Protein: CASIGTPGGPPDTQYF.

This clone has at least ten counts. At one boundary the junction diverges from the germline segment, which might be a read error. Other DNA sequences in the sample encode the same CDR3. This chain connects TRBV28 to TRBJ1-1; TRBD1 is a possible D gene (5 bases). The CDR3 has 15 residues. Germline CDR1 and CDR2: MDHEN and SYDVKM. This chain's CDR3 is CASKELAGQRAEAFF. As DNA, the CDR3 is TGTGCCAGCAAGGAACTGGCAGGGCAACGAGCTGAAGCCTTCTTT.

This clone was observed a handful of times. The V and J genes are TRBV19 and TRBJ1-4; 8 bases align to TRBD1. This CDR3 is built from 14 residues. The germline gives CDR1 LNHDA, CDR2 SQIVND (reference sequence). V dropped 3 bases and J dropped 8; count of bases not matched to a gene: 5. CDR3 sequence reads: CASSMGDRKEKLFF. CDR3 bases: TGTGCCAGTAGTATGGGGGACAGGAAAGAAAAACTGTTTTTT.

This clone was picked up many times. CDR3 in amino acids: CASRLTVATNEKLFF. The CDR3 nucleotides read TGTGCCAGCAGACTGACGGTTGCAACTAATGAAAAACTGTTTTTT. This chain uses TRBV28 with TRBJ1-4; no clear D gene. The CDR3 covers 15 residues. V lost 6 bases, J lost 0 bases, and 11 bases lay in between. Germline V CDR1 and CDR2: MDHEN, SYDVKM.

On this clone itself: At one of its ends the junction is not consistent with the germline gene, which may arise from a read error. This sequence joins TRBV6-1 and TRBJ1-5; D gene ambiguous. This CDR3 contains 9 residues. Germline assignment: CDR1 MNHNS and CDR2 SASEGT. The CDR3 DNA sequence: TGTCCCAGCAGTCCGACCCAGCATTTT. Protein sequence: CPSSPTQHF.